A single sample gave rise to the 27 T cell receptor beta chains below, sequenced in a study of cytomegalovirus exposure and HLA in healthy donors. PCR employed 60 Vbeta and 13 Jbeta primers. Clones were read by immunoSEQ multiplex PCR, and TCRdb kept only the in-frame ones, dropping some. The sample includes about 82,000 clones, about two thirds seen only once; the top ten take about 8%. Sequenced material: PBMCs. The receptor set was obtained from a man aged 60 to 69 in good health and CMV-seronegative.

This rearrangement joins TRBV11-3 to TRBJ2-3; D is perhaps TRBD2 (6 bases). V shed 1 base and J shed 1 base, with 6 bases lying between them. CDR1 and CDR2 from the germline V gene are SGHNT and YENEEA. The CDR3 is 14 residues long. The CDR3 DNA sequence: TGTGCCAGCAGCTTAGTAGCGGGCACAGATACGCAGTATTTT. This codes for CASSLVAGTDTQYF. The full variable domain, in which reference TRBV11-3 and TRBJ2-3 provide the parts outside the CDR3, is EAGVVQSPRYKIIEKKQPVAFWCNPISGHNTLYWYLQNLGQGPELLIRYENEEAVDDSQLPKDRFSAERLKGVDSTLKIQPAELGDSAVYLCASSLVAGTDTQYFGPGTRLTVL.

The CDR3 nucleotides are TGCGCCAGCAGCTTGATTAGCGGGAGGCAGGACTCCTACGAGCAGTACTTC. Its translation: CASSLISGRQDSYEQYF. V usage is TRBV5-1 and J usage is TRBJ2-7; 10 bases map to TRBD2. The CDR3 consists of 17 residues. Trimming removed 1 base from V and 0 bases from J; junction bases left unmatched: 7. Germline lookup yields CDR1 SGHRS and CDR2 YFSETQ. The full variable domain, completed using reference TRBV5-1 and TRBJ2-7, is KAGVTQTPRYLIKTRGQQVTLSCSPISGHRSVSWYQQTPGQGLQFLFEYFSETQRNKGNFPGRFSGRQFSNSRSEMNVSTLELGDSALYLCASSLISGRQDSYEQYFGPGTRLTVT.

The DNA for the CDR3 is TGTGCCAGCAGCTTGGGAGGGGTGCCCGGCTACACCTTC. The encoded protein is CASSLGGVPGYTF. The V call is TRBV7-9, the J call TRBJ1-2; tentatively, D is TRBD1 (5 bases). This CDR3 contains 13 residues. Germline lookup yields CDR1 SEHNR and CDR2 FQNEAQ (reference sequence). Between the trimmed V and J ends, which lost 3 bases and 8 bases, there was a span of 13 bases.

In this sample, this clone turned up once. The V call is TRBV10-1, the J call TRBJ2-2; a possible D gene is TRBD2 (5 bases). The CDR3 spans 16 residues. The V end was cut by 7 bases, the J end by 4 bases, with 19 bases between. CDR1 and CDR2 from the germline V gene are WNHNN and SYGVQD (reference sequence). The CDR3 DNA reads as TGCGCCAGCACCCCCGATGTGGGAGCTGTCACCGGGGAGCTGTTTTTT. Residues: CASTPDVGAVTGELFF.

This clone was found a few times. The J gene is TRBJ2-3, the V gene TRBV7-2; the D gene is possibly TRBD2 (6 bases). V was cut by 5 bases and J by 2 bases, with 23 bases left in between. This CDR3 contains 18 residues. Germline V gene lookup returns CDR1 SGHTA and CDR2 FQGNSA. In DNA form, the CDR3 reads TGTGCCAGCAGCGACTATGGGGCTAGCGTGGGGTACACAGATACGCAGTATTTT. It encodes CASSDYGASVGYTDTQYF.

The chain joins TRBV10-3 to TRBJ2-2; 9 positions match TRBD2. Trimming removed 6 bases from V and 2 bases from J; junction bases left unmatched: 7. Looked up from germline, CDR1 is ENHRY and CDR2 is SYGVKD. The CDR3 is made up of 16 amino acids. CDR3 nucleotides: TGTGCCATCAGGGGACTAGCCGGTCTTAACACCGGGGAGCTGTTTTTT. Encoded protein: CAIRGLAGLNTGELFF.

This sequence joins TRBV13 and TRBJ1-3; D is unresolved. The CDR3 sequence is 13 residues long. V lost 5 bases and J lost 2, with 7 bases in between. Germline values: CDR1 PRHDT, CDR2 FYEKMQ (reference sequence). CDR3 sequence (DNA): TGTGCCAGCAGCCACATCGCTGGAAACACCATATATTTT. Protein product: CASSHIAGNTIYF.

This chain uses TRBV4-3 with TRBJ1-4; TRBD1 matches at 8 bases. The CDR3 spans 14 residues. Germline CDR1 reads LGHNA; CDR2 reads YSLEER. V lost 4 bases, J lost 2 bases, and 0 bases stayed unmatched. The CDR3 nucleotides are TGCGCCAGCAGCCGGACAGGGACTAATGAAAAACTGTTTTTT. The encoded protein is CASSRTGTNEKLFF.

The DNA for the CDR3 is TGTGCCAGTAGTCGGGACATCAGTAATTCACCCCTCCACTTT. Protein sequence: CASSRDISNSPLHF. This chain connects TRBV19 to TRBJ1-6, with D tentatively TRBD1 (6 bases). The CDR3 covers 14 residues. Trimming shortened V by 5 bases and J by 6 bases, and 11 bases separated the two germline ends. Germline assignment: CDR1 LNHDA and CDR2 SQIVND (reference sequence).

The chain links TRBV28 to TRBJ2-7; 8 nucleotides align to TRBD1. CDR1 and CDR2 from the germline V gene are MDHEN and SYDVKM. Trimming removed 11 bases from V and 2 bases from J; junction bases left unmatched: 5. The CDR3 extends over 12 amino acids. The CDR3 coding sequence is TGTGCCTCAAAGACAGGGGCCTACGAGCAGTACTTC. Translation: CASKTGAYEQYF.

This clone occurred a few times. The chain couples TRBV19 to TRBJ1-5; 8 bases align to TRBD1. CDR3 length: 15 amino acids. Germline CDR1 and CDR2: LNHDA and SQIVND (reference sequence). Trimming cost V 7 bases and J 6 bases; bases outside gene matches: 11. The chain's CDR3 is CASTSGQGRGQPQHF. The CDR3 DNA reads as TGTGCCAGTACCTCCGGACAGGGTAGGGGTCAGCCCCAGCATTTT.

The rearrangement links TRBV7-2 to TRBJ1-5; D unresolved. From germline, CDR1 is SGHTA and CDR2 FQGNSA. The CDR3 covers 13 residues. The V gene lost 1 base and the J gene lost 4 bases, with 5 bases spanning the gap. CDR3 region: CASSLDLNQPQHF. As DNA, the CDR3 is TGTGCCAGCAGCTTAGACCTAAATCAGCCCCAGCATTTT.

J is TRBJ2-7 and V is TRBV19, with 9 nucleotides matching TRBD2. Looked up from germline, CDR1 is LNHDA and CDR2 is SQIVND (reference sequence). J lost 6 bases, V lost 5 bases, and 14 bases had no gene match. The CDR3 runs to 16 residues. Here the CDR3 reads CASSPLTSGRLGEQYF. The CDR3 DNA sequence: TGTGCCAGTAGTCCACTGACTAGCGGCCGCTTAGGCGAGCAGTACTTC.

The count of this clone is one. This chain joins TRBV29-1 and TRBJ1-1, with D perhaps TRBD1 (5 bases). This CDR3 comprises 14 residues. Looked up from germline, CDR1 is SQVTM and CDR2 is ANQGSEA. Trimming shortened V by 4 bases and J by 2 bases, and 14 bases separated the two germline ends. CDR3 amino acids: CSVGVGWGNTEAFF. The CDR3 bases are TGCAGCGTTGGGGTGGGTTGGGGCAACACTGAAGCTTTCTTT.

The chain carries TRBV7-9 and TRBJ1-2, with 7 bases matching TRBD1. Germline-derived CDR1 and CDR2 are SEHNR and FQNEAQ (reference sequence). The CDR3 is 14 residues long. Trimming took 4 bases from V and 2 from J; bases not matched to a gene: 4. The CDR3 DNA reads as TGTGCCAGCAGCTCCCCGACAGGGAACTATGGCTACACCTTC. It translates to CASSSPTGNYGYTF.

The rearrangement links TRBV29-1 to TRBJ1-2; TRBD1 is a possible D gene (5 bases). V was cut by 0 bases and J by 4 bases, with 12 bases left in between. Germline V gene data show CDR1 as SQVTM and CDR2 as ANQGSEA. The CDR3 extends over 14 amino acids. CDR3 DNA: TGCAGCGTTGAAGATATGGACATAGGCTATGGCTACACCTTC. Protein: CSVEDMDIGYGYTF.

The CDR3 protein is CASSFQGANEKLFF. The DNA of the CDR3 is TGTGCCAGCAGTTTTCAGGGGGCGAATGAAAAACTGTTTTTT. The chain carries TRBV28 and TRBJ1-4, with 8 bases identical to TRBD1. J was trimmed by 5 bases and V by 3 bases; bases with no gene match: 2. The CDR3 has 14 residues. Germline CDR1 is MDHEN and CDR2 is SYDVKM.

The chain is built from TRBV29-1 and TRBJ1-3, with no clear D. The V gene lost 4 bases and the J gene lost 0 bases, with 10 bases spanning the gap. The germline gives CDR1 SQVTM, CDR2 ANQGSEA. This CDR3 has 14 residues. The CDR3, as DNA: TGCAGCGTTGTCTCAGGCAACTCTGGAAACACCATATATTTT. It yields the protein CSVVSGNSGNTIYF.

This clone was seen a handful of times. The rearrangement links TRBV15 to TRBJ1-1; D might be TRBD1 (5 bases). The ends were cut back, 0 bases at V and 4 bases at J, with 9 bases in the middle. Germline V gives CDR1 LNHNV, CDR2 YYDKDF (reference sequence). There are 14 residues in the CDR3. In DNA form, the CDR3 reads TGTGCCACCAGCAGAGACAGGGCAAGCACTGAAGCTTTCTTT. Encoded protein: CATSRDRASTEAFF.

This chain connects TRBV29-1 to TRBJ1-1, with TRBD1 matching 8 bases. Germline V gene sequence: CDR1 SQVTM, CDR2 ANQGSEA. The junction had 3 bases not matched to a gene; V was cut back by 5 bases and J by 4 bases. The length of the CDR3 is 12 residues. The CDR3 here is CSVQGAATEAFF. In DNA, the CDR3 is TGCAGCGTTCAGGGGGCGGCCACTGAAGCTTTCTTT.

CDR3 coding DNA: TGTGCCAGCAGCCCCCCTAGCGGGGGCCTCTCCTACAATGAGCAGTTCTTC. Protein sequence: CASSPPSGGLSYNEQFF. The chain is built from TRBV9 and TRBJ2-1; TRBD2 agrees at 10 bases. V shed 4 bases and J 0 bases; nucleotides not matched to a gene: 7. Per the germline V gene, CDR1 is SGDLS and CDR2 is YYNGEE. The CDR3 extends over 17 amino acids.

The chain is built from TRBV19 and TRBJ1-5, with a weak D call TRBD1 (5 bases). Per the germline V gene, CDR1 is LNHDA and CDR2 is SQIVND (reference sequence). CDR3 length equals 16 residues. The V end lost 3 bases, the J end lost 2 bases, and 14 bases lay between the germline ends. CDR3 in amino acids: CASSIQGGIRNQPQHF. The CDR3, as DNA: TGTGCCAGTAGTATCCAGGGAGGGATTCGCAATCAGCCCCAGCATTTT.

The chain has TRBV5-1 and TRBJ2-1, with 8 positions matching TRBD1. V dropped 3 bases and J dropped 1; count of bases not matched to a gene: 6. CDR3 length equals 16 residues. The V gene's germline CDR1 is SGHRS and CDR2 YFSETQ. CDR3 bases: TGCGCCAGCAGCTGGGGGACAGGACAGTCCTACAATGAGCAGTTCTTC. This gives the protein CASSWGTGQSYNEQFF.

Here the CDR3 DNA reads TGTGCCGGGGGACAGGGGGCAAGGGAGCAGTACTTC. The encoded protein is CAGGQGAREQYF. The V gene is TRBV6-1, the J gene TRBJ2-7; the match to TRBD1 covers 12 bases. Germline CDR1 is MNHNS and CDR2 is SASEGT. V dropped 11 bases and J dropped 7; count of bases not matched to a gene: 6. The CDR3 runs 12 residues.

Here the CDR3 DNA reads TGTGCCAGCAGTTCCACAGTAAACTATGGCTACACCTTC. Translation: CASSSTVNYGYTF. The chain recombines TRBV28 with TRBJ1-2; D unclear. The CDR3 runs 13 residues. Germline V gene sequence: CDR1 MDHEN, CDR2 SYDVKM. With 4 bases removed from V and 2 bases from J, the gap between germline ends came to 8 bases.

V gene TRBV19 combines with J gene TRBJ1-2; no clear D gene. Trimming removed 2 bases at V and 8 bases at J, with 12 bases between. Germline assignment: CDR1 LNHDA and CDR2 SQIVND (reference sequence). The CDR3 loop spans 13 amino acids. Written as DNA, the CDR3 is TGTGCCAGTAGTATAACCTCCCTATTAGGCTACACCTTC. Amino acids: CASSITSLLGYTF.

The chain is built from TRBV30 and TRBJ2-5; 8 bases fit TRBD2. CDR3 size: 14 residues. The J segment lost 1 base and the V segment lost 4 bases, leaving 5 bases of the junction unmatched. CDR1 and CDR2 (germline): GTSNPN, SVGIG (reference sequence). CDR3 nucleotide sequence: TGTGCCTGGAATCGCGGGGGGCTCCAAGAGACCCAGTACTTC. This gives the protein CAWNRGGLQETQYF.